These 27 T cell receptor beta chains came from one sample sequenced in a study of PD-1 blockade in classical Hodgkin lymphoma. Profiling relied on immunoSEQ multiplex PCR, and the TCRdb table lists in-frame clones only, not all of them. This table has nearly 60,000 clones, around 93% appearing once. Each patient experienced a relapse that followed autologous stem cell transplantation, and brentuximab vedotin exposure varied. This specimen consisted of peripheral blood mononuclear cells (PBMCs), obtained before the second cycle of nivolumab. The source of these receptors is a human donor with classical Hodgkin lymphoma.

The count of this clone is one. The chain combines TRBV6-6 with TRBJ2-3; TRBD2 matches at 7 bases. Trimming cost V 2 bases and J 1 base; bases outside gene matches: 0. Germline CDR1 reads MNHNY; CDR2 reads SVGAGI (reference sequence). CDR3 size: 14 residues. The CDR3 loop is CASSYGGGTDTQYF. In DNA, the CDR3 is TGTGCCAGCAGTTACGGGGGGGGCACAGATACGCAGTATTTT.

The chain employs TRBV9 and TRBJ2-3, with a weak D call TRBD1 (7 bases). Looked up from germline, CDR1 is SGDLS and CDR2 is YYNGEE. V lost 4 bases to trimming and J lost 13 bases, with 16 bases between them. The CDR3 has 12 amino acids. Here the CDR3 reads CASSQGAGGKYF. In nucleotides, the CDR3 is TGTGCCAGCAGCCAAGGGGCAGGGGGGAAGTATTTT.

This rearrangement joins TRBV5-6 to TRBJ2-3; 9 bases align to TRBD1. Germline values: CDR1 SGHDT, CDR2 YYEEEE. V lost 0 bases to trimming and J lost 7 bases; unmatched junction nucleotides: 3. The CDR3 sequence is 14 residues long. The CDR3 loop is CASSLDGTGYTQYF. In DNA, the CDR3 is TGTGCCAGCAGCTTGGACGGGACAGGGTATACGCAGTATTTT.

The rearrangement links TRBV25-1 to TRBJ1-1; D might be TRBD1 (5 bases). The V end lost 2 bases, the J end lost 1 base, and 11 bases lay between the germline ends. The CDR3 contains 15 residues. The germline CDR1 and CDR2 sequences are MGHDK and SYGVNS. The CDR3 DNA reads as TGTGCCAGCAGTGAAGCAGGGAGGCAGAACACTGAAGCTTTCTTT. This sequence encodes CASSEAGRQNTEAFF.

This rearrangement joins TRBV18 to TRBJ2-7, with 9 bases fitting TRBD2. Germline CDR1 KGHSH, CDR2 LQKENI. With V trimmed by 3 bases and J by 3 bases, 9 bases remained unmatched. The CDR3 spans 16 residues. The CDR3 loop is CASSPRLADPFYEQYF. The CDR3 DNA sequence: TGTGCCAGCTCACCGAGACTAGCGGACCCTTTCTACGAGCAGTACTTC.

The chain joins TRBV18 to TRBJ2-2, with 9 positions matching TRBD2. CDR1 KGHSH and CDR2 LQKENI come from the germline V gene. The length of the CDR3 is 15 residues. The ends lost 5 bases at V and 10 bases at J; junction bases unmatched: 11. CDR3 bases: TGTGCCAGCTCATCAGGCTGGACTAGCGCCCCGGAGCTGTTTTTT. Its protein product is CASSSGWTSAPELFF.

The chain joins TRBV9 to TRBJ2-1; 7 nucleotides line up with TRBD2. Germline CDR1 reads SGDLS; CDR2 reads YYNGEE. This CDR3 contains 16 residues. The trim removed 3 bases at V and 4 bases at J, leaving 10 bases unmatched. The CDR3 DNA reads TGTGCCAGCAGCGCAGGTGCTAGCGGAGGATACAATGAGCAGTTCTTC. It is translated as CASSAGASGGYNEQFF.

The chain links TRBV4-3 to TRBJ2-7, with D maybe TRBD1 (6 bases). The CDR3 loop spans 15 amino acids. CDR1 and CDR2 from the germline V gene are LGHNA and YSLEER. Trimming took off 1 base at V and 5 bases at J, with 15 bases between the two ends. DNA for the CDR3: TGCGCCAGCAGCCAAGTGTTCAGGGGTGACGACGAGCAGTACTTC. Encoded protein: CASSQVFRGDDEQYF.

The CDR3, as DNA: TGTGCCAGCAGGGACTGGACTAGCGAGGAATACGAGCAGTACTTC. Its translation is CASRDWTSEEYEQYF. This sequence joins TRBV2 and TRBJ2-7, with 9 nucleotides matching TRBD2. The CDR3 is 15 residues long. V lost 6 bases to trimming and J lost 4 bases; unmatched junction nucleotides: 10. Germline V lookup: CDR1 SNHLY, CDR2 FYNNEI.

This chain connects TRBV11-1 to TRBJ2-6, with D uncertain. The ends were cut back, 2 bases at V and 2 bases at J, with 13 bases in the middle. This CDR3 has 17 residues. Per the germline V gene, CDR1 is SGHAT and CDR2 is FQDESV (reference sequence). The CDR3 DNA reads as TGTGCCAGCAGCTTAAGGGCTGGGGATCCTGGGGCCAACGTCCTGACTTTC. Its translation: CASSLRAGDPGANVLTF. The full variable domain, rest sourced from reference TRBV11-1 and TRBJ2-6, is EAEVAQSPRYKITEKSQAVAFWCDPISGHATLYWYRQILGQGPELLVQFQDESVVDDSQLPKDRFSAERLKGVDSTLKIQPAELGDSAMYLCASSLRAGDPGANVLTFGAGSRLTVL.

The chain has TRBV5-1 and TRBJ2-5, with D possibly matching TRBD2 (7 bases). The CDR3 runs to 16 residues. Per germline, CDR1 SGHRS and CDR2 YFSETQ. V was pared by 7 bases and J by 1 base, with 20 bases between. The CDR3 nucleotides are TGCGCCAGCGGCCGGGGACTAACAGGGCCCCAAGAGACCCAGTACTTC. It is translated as CASGRGLTGPQETQYF.

The CDR3 sequence: CASSVAGDRGTDTQYF. In DNA, the CDR3 is TGTGCCAGCAGCGTAGCAGGGGACAGGGGGACAGATACGCAGTATTTT. The chain has TRBV9 and TRBJ2-3; 11 nucleotides match TRBD1. Germline V CDR1 and CDR2: SGDLS, YYNGEE. The V segment lost 0 bases and the J segment 3 bases; nucleotides outside the gene matches: 3. The CDR3 extends over 16 amino acids.

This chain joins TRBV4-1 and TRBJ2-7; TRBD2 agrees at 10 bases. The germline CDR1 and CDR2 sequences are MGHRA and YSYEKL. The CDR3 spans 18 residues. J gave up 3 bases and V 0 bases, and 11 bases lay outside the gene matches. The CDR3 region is CASSQDHVLAGALYEQYF. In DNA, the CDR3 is TGCGCCAGCAGCCAAGATCATGTGCTAGCGGGGGCCCTCTACGAGCAGTACTTC.

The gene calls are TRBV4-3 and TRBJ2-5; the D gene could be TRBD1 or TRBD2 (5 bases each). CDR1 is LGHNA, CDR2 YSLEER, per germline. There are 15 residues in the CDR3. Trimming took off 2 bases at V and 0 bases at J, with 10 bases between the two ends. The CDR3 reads CASSQNEGNQETQYF. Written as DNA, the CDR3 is TGCGCCAGCAGCCAAAACGAGGGGAACCAAGAGACCCAGTACTTC.

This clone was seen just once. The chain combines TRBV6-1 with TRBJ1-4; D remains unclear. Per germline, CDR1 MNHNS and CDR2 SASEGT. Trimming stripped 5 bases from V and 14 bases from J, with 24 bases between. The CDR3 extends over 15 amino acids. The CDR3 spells CASSPSLDAGSGLFF. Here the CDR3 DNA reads TGTGCCAGCAGTCCATCATTGGACGCGGGGTCGGGTCTGTTTTTT.

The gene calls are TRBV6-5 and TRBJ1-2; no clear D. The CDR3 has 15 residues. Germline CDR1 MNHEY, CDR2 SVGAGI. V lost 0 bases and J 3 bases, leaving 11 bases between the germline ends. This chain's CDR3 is CASSYSTDVDYGYTF. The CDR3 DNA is TGTGCCAGCAGTTACTCCACGGATGTGGACTATGGCTACACCTTC.

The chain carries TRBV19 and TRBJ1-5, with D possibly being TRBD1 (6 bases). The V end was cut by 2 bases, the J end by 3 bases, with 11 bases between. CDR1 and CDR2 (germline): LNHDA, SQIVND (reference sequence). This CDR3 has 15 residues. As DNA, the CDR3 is TGTGCCAGTAGTATAATTGGACAGAACAATCAGCCCCAGCATTTT. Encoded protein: CASSIIGQNNQPQHF.

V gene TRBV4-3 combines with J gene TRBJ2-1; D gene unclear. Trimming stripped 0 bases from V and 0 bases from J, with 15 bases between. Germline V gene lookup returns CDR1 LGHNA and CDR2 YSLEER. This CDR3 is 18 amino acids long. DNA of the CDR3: TGCGCCAGCAGCCAAGATGATGGCCCCAGGAGCTCCTACAATGAGCAGTTCTTC. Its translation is CASSQDDGPRSSYNEQFF.

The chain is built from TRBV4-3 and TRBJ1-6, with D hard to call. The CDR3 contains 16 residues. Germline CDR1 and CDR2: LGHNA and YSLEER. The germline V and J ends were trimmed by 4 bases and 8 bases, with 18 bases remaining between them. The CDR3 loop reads CASSPDSTAVYSPLHF. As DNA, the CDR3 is TGCGCCAGCAGCCCAGATTCAACGGCGGTCTATTCACCCCTCCACTTT.

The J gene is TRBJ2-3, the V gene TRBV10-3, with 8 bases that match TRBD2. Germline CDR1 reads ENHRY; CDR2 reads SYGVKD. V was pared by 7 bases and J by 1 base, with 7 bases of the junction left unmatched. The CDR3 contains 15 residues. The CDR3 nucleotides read TGTGCCATCATGCGGGGGGACTTTCGCACAGATACGCAGTATTTT. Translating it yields CAIMRGDFRTDTQYF.

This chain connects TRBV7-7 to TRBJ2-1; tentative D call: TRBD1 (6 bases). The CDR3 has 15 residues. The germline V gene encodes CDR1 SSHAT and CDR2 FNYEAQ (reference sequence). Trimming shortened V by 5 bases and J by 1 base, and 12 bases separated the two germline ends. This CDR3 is CASSLTGSSYNEQFF. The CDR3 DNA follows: TGTGCCAGCAGCCTAACAGGGTCTTCCTACAATGAGCAGTTCTTC.

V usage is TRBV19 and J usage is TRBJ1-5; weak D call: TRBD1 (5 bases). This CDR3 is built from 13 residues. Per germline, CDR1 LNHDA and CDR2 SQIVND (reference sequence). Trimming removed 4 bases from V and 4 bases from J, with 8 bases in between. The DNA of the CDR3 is TGTGCCAGTAGTAAGCGGGGGAATCAGCCCCAGCATTTT. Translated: CASSKRGNQPQHF.

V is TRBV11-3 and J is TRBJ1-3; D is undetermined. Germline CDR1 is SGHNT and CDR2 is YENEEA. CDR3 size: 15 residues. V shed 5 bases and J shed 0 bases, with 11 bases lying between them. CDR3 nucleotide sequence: TGTGCCAGCAGCATCGATGCAGGCTCTGGAAACACCATATATTTT. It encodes CASSIDAGSGNTIYF.

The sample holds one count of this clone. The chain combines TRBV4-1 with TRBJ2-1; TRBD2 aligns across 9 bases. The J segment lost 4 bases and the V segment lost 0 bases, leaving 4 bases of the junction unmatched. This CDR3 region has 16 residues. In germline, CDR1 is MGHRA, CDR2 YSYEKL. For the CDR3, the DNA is TGCGCCAGCAGCCAAGAAAGCGGGAGGAGTTACAATGAGCAGTTCTTC. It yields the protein CASSQESGRSYNEQFF.

The CDR3 nucleotides are TGTGCCAGCAGCCGCGAAGGCTACGAGCAGTACTTC. Its protein is CASSREGYEQYF. The chain joins TRBV7-2 to TRBJ2-7, with D uncertain. Trimming stripped 5 bases from V and 3 bases from J, with 8 bases between. The CDR3 length is 12 residues. Germline V gives CDR1 SGHTA, CDR2 FQGNSA.

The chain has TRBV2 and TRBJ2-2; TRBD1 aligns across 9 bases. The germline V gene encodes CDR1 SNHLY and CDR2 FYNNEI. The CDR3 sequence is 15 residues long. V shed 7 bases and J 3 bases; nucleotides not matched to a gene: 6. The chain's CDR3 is CASNYRGLYTGELFF. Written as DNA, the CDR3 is TGTGCCAGCAATTACAGGGGGCTCTACACCGGGGAGCTGTTTTTT.

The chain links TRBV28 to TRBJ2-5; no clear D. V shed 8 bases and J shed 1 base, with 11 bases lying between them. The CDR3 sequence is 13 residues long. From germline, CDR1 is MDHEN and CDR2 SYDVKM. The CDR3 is CASQPSTQETQYF. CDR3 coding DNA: TGTGCCAGCCAACCCAGCACCCAAGAGACCCAGTACTTC.